Presented here are 12 T cell receptor beta chains from one specimen sequenced in a study of blood T cell repertoires in COVID-19 (dated by TCRdb to about 2020). Library preparation employed the immunoSEQ multiplex PCR assay. This is the immuneACCESS table as TCRdb keeps it, with only in-frame sequences that have V and J called. A part of the clones is gone; compared with another copy, unresolved V genes explain less than half, and the rest is unexplained. For this sample the table gives roughly 190,000 clones, of which about four fifths were detected only once. The top ten clones comprise roughly 6.4% of the sample. Sequenced input: peripheral blood. The source is a man in his fifties or sixties with acute or convalescent COVID-19.

The rearrangement links TRBV4-1 to TRBJ1-1; D might be TRBD1 (6 bases). The CDR3 contains 13 residues. Germline CDR1 MGHRA, CDR2 YSYEKL. V was cut by 4 bases and J by 8 bases, with 14 bases left in between. The CDR3 region has the DNA TGCGCCAGCAGCCCTACAGGGACATGGGAAGCTTTCTTT. Translated: CASSPTGTWEAFF.

The chain joins TRBV27 to TRBJ2-5; 8 positions match TRBD2. Germline V gene data show CDR1 as MNHEY and CDR2 as SMNVEV (reference sequence). Trimming at V came to 8 bases and at J to 4 bases, leaving 9 bases not matched to a gene. CDR3 size: 14 residues. CDR3 in amino acids: CASQRSGGGETQYF. The DNA for the CDR3 is TGTGCCAGCCAGAGATCGGGAGGGGGAGAGACCCAGTACTTC.

The rearrangement uses TRBV19 and TRBJ1-5, with D possibly being TRBD1 (6 bases). The germline V gene encodes CDR1 LNHDA and CDR2 SQIVND (reference sequence). Trimming removed 9 bases at V and 9 bases at J, with 30 bases between. This CDR3 spans 17 amino acids. CDR3 DNA sequence: TGTGCCAGCCTAAGACGGGGGGCGCAGGAAAGATCAGCGCCCCAGCATTTT. This encodes CASLRRGAQERSAPQHF.

J is TRBJ2-7 and V is TRBV6-6; 11 bases map to TRBD2. The CDR3 runs 14 residues. The V gene end was trimmed by 5 bases and the J gene end by 6 bases; junction bases not matched to a gene: 6. Germline V gives CDR1 MNHNY, CDR2 SVGAGI (reference sequence). The CDR3 loop is CASSLSGGAFEQYF. The CDR3 DNA is TGTGCCAGCAGTCTTAGCGGGGGGGCGTTCGAGCAGTACTTC.

V is TRBV3-1 (or the pseudogene TRBV3-2) and J is TRBJ2-7; TRBD2 might be the D (6 bases). This CDR3 comprises 13 residues. Germline CDR1 LGHDT, CDR2 YNNKEL (reference sequence). V dropped 1 base and J dropped 6 bases, with 10 bases sitting between them. This CDR3 is CASSQGGLSEQYF. DNA of the CDR3: TGTGCCAGCAGCCAAGGGGGACTCAGCGAGCAGTACTTC.

The CDR3 coding sequence is TGTGCCAGCAGCCCGGGCTACGAGCAGTACTTC. The encoded protein is CASSPGYEQYF. The chain recombines TRBV11-2 with TRBJ2-7; D gene unclear. V was cut by 5 bases and J by 3 bases, with 5 bases left in between. Germline lookup yields CDR1 SGHAT and CDR2 FQNNGV. There are 11 residues in the CDR3. The variable domain in full, with the rest retrieved from reference TRBV11-2 and TRBJ2-7, is EAGVAQSPRYKIIEKRQSVAFWCNPISGHATLYWYQQILGQGPKLLIQFQNNGVVDDSQLPKDRFSAERLKGVDSTLKIQPAKLEDSAVYLCASSPGYEQYFGPGTRLTVT.

This clone showed up just once. This rearrangement joins TRBV12-5 to TRBJ1-5; D perhaps matches TRBD1 (6 bases). Germline assignment: CDR1 LGHNT and CDR2 FRNRAP. Trimming stripped 5 bases from V and 3 bases from J, with 8 bases between. The CDR3 covers 13 residues. In DNA form, the CDR3 reads TGTGCTAGTGGTGACAGGTTCAATCAGCCCCAGCATTTT. It codes for CASGDRFNQPQHF.

J is TRBJ2-5 and V is TRBV4-1; D unresolved. Germline CDR1 and CDR2: MGHRA and YSYEKL. The CDR3 runs 14 residues. Trimming removed 4 bases at V and 1 base at J, with 10 bases between. CDR3 protein: CASSPEAVQETQYF. DNA for the CDR3: TGCGCCAGCAGCCCTGAAGCTGTCCAAGAGACCCAGTACTTC.

J is TRBJ2-7 and V is TRBV11-2; TRBD2 matches at 9 bases. This CDR3 contains 16 residues. The germline gives CDR1 SGHAT, CDR2 FQNNGV. Trimming took 5 bases from V and 0 from J; bases not matched to a gene: 8. The CDR3 protein is CASSVQRGASSYEQYF. CDR3 nucleotide sequence: TGTGCCAGCAGCGTTCAGCGGGGGGCGAGCTCCTACGAGCAGTACTTC.

The chain couples TRBV7-8 to TRBJ1-3, with 7 bases identical to TRBD1. V was pared by 1 base and J by 0 bases, with 9 bases of the junction left unmatched. Per germline, CDR1 SGHVS and CDR2 FQNEAQ. The CDR3 extends over 18 amino acids. The CDR3 loop is CASSLVGTVISSGNTIYF. In DNA form, the CDR3 reads TGTGCCAGCAGCTTAGTGGGGACAGTCATAAGCTCTGGAAACACCATATATTTT.

There are a few counts of this clone. The chain combines TRBV6-5 with TRBJ1-5, with 8 bases fitting TRBD1. CDR1 and CDR2 (germline): MNHEY, SVGAGI. The ends lost 10 bases at V and 7 bases at J; junction bases unmatched: 15. The CDR3 is 15 amino acids. This CDR3 reads CATYLQGARGQPQHF. In nucleotides, the CDR3 is TGTGCCACCTATCTCCAGGGGGCGCGGGGACAGCCCCAGCATTTT.

This chain connects TRBV10-3 to TRBJ1-5; no definite D call. V lost 3 bases and J lost 6, with 12 bases in between. Germline V CDR1 and CDR2: ENHRY, SYGVKD. The CDR3 extends over 14 amino acids. The CDR3 DNA sequence: TGTGCCATCAGTGACAACCCTCAGGCTCAGCCCCAGCATTTT. Its protein is CAISDNPQAQPQHF.